This entry lists 18 T cell receptor beta chains sequenced from one sample in a study of Ad26.COV2.S vaccination and SARS-CoV-2 variants. Treatment noted: about 20 received Ad26.COV2.S at low or high dose, single or two shots; 5 received placebo; per-sample allocation not given. Repertoires come from day 63 after the first vaccine or placebo injection. Generated by immunoSEQ multiplex PCR, the TCRdb table keeps only in-frame clones and is missing some. The table has fewer than 300,000 clones, more than 70% seen once. The material sequenced was peripheral blood, taken in a trial of Ad26.COV2.S vaccine versus placebo. These receptors were collected from a person between 18 and 65 years old who received the Ad26.COV2.S COVID-19 vaccine or a placebo.

The chain uses TRBV28 and TRBJ2-1; 7 bases line up with TRBD2. Germline V gene data show CDR1 as MDHEN and CDR2 as SYDVKM. Trimming cost V 7 bases and J 7 bases; bases outside gene matches: 10. This CDR3 spans 14 amino acids. CDR3 coding DNA: TGTGCCAGCATTTCTGGGGGGGGTGGTAATGAGCAGTTCTTC. This encodes CASISGGGGNEQFF.

V is TRBV4-1 and J is TRBJ2-2; the match to TRBD1 covers 7 bases. Trimming cost V 1 base and J 5 bases; bases outside gene matches: 7. Per germline, CDR1 MGHRA and CDR2 YSYEKL. The CDR3 spans 16 residues. The DNA of the CDR3 is TGCGCCAGCAGCCAAGTGTTGAGGGGGCGGACCGGGGAGCTGTTTTTT. Residues: CASSQVLRGRTGELFF.

The V and J genes are TRBV18 and TRBJ1-4, with TRBD1 matching 8 bases. The CDR3 has 15 residues. CDR1 KGHSH and CDR2 LQKENI come from the germline V gene. J lost 5 bases, V lost 4 bases, and 6 bases had no gene match. The CDR3 loop reads CASSLRTGRNEKLFF. The CDR3 bases are TGTGCCAGCTCACTGCGGACAGGGCGGAATGAAAAACTGTTTTTT.

The rearrangement links TRBV3-1 (or the pseudogene TRBV3-2) to TRBJ2-7, with D maybe TRBD2 (6 bases). Germline values: CDR1 LGHDT, CDR2 YNNKEL (reference sequence). The V and J ends lost 0 bases and 7 bases respectively, with 13 bases between them. The CDR3 consists of 14 residues. CDR3 bases: TGTGCCAGCAGCCAAGATCTCGCTAGCGTTGAGCAGTACTTC. It is translated as CASSQDLASVEQYF.

The chain employs TRBV18 and TRBJ1-4, with TRBD1 matching 7 bases. Trimming removed 6 bases from V and 3 bases from J; junction bases left unmatched: 7. CDR3 size: 15 residues. Germline assignment: CDR1 KGHSH and CDR2 LQKENI. The CDR3: CASSQQGPPNEKLFF. Written as DNA, the CDR3 is TGTGCCAGCTCTCAACAGGGGCCCCCTAATGAAAAACTGTTTTTT.

The rearrangement joins TRBV29-1 to TRBJ2-5, with 7 bases identical to TRBD1. The CDR3 is made up of 14 amino acids. Germline values: CDR1 SQVTM, CDR2 ANQGSEA. V dropped 7 bases and J dropped 0; count of bases not matched to a gene: 8. This CDR3 reads CSGQQGFYQETQYF. In nucleotides, the CDR3 is TGCAGCGGCCAACAGGGGTTTTACCAAGAGACCCAGTACTTC.

This chain connects TRBV7-8 to TRBJ2-6; no definite D call. Germline CDR1 reads SGHVS; CDR2 reads FQNEAQ. Trimming took off 11 bases at V and 4 bases at J, with 18 bases between the two ends. The CDR3 covers 15 residues. The CDR3: CAGDGRVRGANVLTF. The CDR3 DNA reads as TGTGCCGGAGATGGACGGGTTAGAGGGGCCAACGTCCTGACTTTC.

The rearrangement joins TRBV19 to TRBJ1-5; 9 bases fit TRBD1. The ends lost 5 bases at V and 6 bases at J; junction bases unmatched: 5. The germline gives CDR1 LNHDA, CDR2 SQIVND (reference sequence). The CDR3 consists of 14 residues. The CDR3 loop is CASSAMDRGQPQHF. Written as DNA, the CDR3 is TGTGCCAGTAGTGCTATGGACAGGGGTCAGCCCCAGCATTTT.

V and J are TRBV24-1 and TRBJ2-7; TRBD2 matches 10 bases. After removal of 4 bases from V and 0 bases from J, the junction contained 5 bases not matched to a gene. Germline lookup yields CDR1 KGHDR and CDR2 SFDVKD. The CDR3 loop spans 16 amino acids. The CDR3 sequence: CATSESLAGVSYEQYF. The CDR3 DNA follows: TGTGCCACCAGTGAGTCCCTAGCGGGGGTCTCCTACGAGCAGTACTTC.

The chain joins TRBV11-2 to TRBJ1-2; no firm D call. V was shortened by 4 bases and J by 7 bases, with 10 bases between the two germline ends. This CDR3 region has 12 residues. Germline V CDR1 and CDR2: SGHAT, FQNNGV. The DNA for the CDR3 is TGTGCCAGCAGCTCCACGTTTATTGGCTACACCTTC. This encodes CASSSTFIGYTF.

This clone was seen more than once but under ten times. The chain recombines TRBV6-5 with TRBJ2-2; 7 positions agree with TRBD1. With 4 bases clipped from V and 1 base from J, the junction kept 6 bases outside the gene matches. This CDR3 is built from 16 residues. The germline CDR1 and CDR2 sequences are MNHEY and SVGAGI. Written as DNA, the CDR3 is TGTGCCAGCAGTTCCCGGACAGGAGTGAACACCGGGGAGCTGTTTTTT. Translation: CASSSRTGVNTGELFF.

A word on this clone: Additional DNA sequences in this sample encode the identical CDR3. This chain connects TRBV20-1 to TRBJ1-2; D ambiguous. Trimming shortened V by 5 bases and J by 0 bases, and 4 bases separated the two germline ends. The CDR3 runs to 11 residues. Germline V gene data show CDR1 as DFQATT and CDR2 as SNEGSKA (reference sequence). DNA for the CDR3: TGCAGTGCTGGTTCTAACTATGGCTACACCTTC. It is translated as CSAGSNYGYTF.

The CDR3 loop reads CATSRGTGTFYNEQFF. In nucleotides, the CDR3 is TGTGCCACCAGCAGGGGGACAGGGACTTTTTACAATGAGCAGTTCTTC. The chain carries TRBV15 and TRBJ2-1; 9 nucleotides align to TRBD1. V shed 3 bases and J 4 bases; nucleotides not matched to a gene: 7. Germline V gene data show CDR1 as LNHNV and CDR2 as YYDKDF (reference sequence). The CDR3 runs to 16 residues.

The chain employs TRBV6-2 or TRBV6-3 and TRBJ2-4, with D unclear. With 4 bases removed from V and 5 bases from J, the gap between germline ends came to 12 bases. The germline gives CDR1 MNHEY, CDR2 SVGEGT. The CDR3 contains 14 residues. The CDR3 bases are TGTGCCAGCAGTTGGTCCCGGGCCGAAAACATTCAGTACTTC. Its protein is CASSWSRAENIQYF.

V is TRBV15 and J is TRBJ2-7; TRBD1 agrees at 7 bases. The CDR3 is 15 residues long. Germline V CDR1 and CDR2: LNHNV, YYDKDF (reference sequence). The V and J ends lost 4 bases and 3 bases, in that order; junction bases with no gene match: 9. CDR3 residues: CATSMWDRGDYEQYF. The CDR3 coding sequence is TGTGCCACCAGCATGTGGGACAGAGGGGACTACGAGCAGTACTTC.

This chain uses TRBV5-4 with TRBJ2-6; TRBD1 agrees at 10 bases. The CDR3 runs 19 residues. The V segment lost 5 bases and the J segment 1 base; nucleotides outside the gene matches: 12. CDR1 is SGHNT, CDR2 YYREEE, per germline (reference sequence). The CDR3 here is CASRIGLRQGASGANVLTF. The CDR3 DNA sequence: TGTGCCAGCAGAATCGGACTTCGACAGGGGGCGTCTGGGGCCAACGTCCTGACTTTC.

The rearrangement joins TRBV19 to TRBJ2-7, with TRBD1 identical over 10 bases. Germline loops: CDR1 LNHDA, CDR2 SQIVND (reference sequence). The CDR3 sequence is 15 residues long. The V gene end was trimmed by 8 bases and the J gene end by 5 bases; junction bases not matched to a gene: 12. Here the CDR3 DNA reads TGTGCCAGTTCTCTCCGTGGGACAGGGGACCACGAGCAGTACTTC. Protein sequence: CASSLRGTGDHEQYF.

This sequence joins TRBV5-4 and TRBJ1-2; D gene ambiguous. Looked up from germline, CDR1 is SGHNT and CDR2 is YYREEE (reference sequence). The V and J ends lost 4 bases and 1 base respectively, with 8 bases between them. The CDR3 consists of 13 residues. CDR3 region: CASSPESNYGYTF. CDR3 coding DNA: TGTGCCAGCAGCCCCGAAAGTAACTATGGCTACACCTTC.